These 25 T cell receptor beta chains were sequenced from one sample in a study of T cell repertoires in cytomegalovirus infection. TCRdb independently ran MiXCR on the reads; one entry per CDR3 protein. The sample has 100,000 to 150,000 distinct CDR3 sequences; 7.5% to 9% are singletons. Sequencing input: PBMCs. Receptors originate from a human donor in good health (CMV status not recorded). Some clones in this sample may be carry-over from other donors' samples.

This clonotype was observed a handful of times. The gene calls are TRBV6-2 or TRBV6-3 and TRBJ1-2; D not certain. V lost 6 bases, J lost 6 bases, and 11 bases lay in between. The CDR3 sequence is 12 residues long. The germline V gene has CDR1 MNHEY and CDR2 SVGEGT. For the CDR3, the DNA is TGTGCCAGCAGCCCTAGTCGGGATGGCTACACCTTC. As protein: CASSPSRDGYTF.

This clonotype appeared many times. The V gene is TRBV19, the J gene TRBJ2-3, with TRBD2 as a possible D gene (5 bases). This CDR3 has 15 residues. Germline V gene lookup returns CDR1 LNHDA and CDR2 SQIVND (reference sequence). V dropped 5 bases and J dropped 0 bases, with 12 bases sitting between them. The CDR3 DNA reads as TGTGCCAGTAGTTCCCAGCGGCGAAGCACAGATACGCAGTATTTT. It encodes CASSSQRRSTDTQYF.

The gene calls are TRBV5-1 and TRBJ1-1; TRBD1 is a possible D gene (6 bases). CDR1 and CDR2 from the germline V gene are SGHRS and YFSETQ. The V end was cut by 4 bases, the J end by 2 bases, with 12 bases between. The CDR3 totals 14 residues. CDR3 DNA sequence: TGCGCCAGCAGCCTACAGGACAGCAACACTGAAGCTTTCTTT. It is translated as CASSLQDSNTEAFF. Based on the CDR3 plus reference TRBV5-1 and TRBJ1-1, the full variable domain is KAGVTQTPRYLIKTRGQQVTLSCSPISGHRSVSWYQQTPGQGLQFLFEYFSETQRNKGNFPGRFSGRQFSNSRSEMNVSTLELGDSALYLCASSLQDSNTEAFFGQGTRLTVV.

This clonotype was recorded many times. The V gene is TRBV5-1, the J gene TRBJ2-2; D perhaps matches TRBD2 (6 bases). V lost 7 bases and J lost 5, with 18 bases in between. The CDR3 consists of 15 residues. The germline gives CDR1 SGHRS, CDR2 YFSETQ. CDR3 sequence: CASLLAGGETGELFF. The CDR3 DNA reads as TGCGCCAGCCTTCTGGCCGGGGGAGAGACCGGGGAGCTGTTTTTT.

This clonotype has ten or more counts. This sequence joins TRBV12-5 and TRBJ2-7, with 9 bases matching TRBD1. J gave up 6 bases and V 3 bases, and 6 bases lay outside the gene matches. The CDR3 runs to 14 residues. Germline V CDR1 and CDR2: LGHNT, FRNRAP. CDR3 in DNA: TGTGCTAGTGGTTTCAGAACAGGGGGCGGCGAGCAGTACTTC. Residues: CASGFRTGGGEQYF.

This clonotype has at least ten counts. V and J are TRBV15 and TRBJ2-3; TRBD1 matches at 8 bases. The V segment lost 1 base and the J segment 5 bases; nucleotides outside the gene matches: 8. In germline, CDR1 is LNHNV, CDR2 YYDKDF (reference sequence). This CDR3 region has 16 residues. The CDR3 nucleotides read TGTGCCACCAGCAGAGCAGCCGACAGGGGTGGAGATACGCAGTATTTT. Protein sequence: CATSRAADRGGDTQYF. The full variable domain, with the rest looked up from reference TRBV15 and TRBJ2-3, is DAMVIQNPRYQVTQFGKPVTLSCSQTLNHNVMYWYQQKSSQAPKLLFHYYDKDFNNEADTPDNFQSRRPNTSFCFLDIRSPGLGDTAMYLCATSRAADRGGDTQYFGPGTRLTVL.

This clonotype was detected many times. This sequence joins TRBV5-6 and TRBJ2-5, with 8 bases lining up with TRBD1. Per germline, CDR1 SGHDT and CDR2 YYEEEE. The CDR3 extends over 15 amino acids. Trimming took 4 bases from V and 2 from J; bases not matched to a gene: 7. For the CDR3, the DNA is TGTGCCAGCAGCCGTGGAGGACAGGGACAAGAGACCCAGTACTTC. Amino acids: CASSRGGQGQETQYF.

This clonotype was observed a few times. The chain carries TRBV11-2 and TRBJ2-5, with D unresolved. CDR3 length: 16 amino acids. V gave up 0 bases and J gave up 5 bases, with 16 bases separating them. Germline loops: CDR1 SGHAT, CDR2 FQNNGV. The CDR3 loop is CASSLDLQGGRETQYF. DNA of the CDR3: TGTGCCAGCAGCTTAGATCTCCAAGGTGGGCGGGAGACCCAGTACTTC. Full variable domain (outside the CDR3, taken from reference TRBV11-2 and TRBJ2-5): EAGVAQSPRYKIIEKRQSVAFWCNPISGHATLYWYQQILGQGPKLLIQFQNNGVVDDSQLPKDRFSAERLKGVDSTLKIQPAKLEDSAVYLCASSLDLQGGRETQYFGPGTRLLVL.

The rearrangement links TRBV29-1 to TRBJ2-5; D is tentatively TRBD1 or TRBD2 (5 bases each). V lost 6 bases to trimming and J lost 3 bases, with 11 bases between them. This CDR3 is 12 amino acids long. Germline-derived CDR1 and CDR2 are SQVTM and ANQGSEA. CDR3 region: CSVTQGEETQYF. The CDR3 DNA sequence: TGCAGCGTGACCCAGGGAGAAGAGACCCAGTACTTC.

Many counts were recorded for this clonotype. The chain joins TRBV29-1 to TRBJ2-2; D is perhaps TRBD2 (5 bases). The CDR3 totals 13 residues. Trimming shortened V by 4 bases and J by 4 bases, and 10 bases separated the two germline ends. From germline, CDR1 is SQVTM and CDR2 ANQGSEA. The CDR3 protein is CSVGLGSTGELFF. The CDR3 DNA sequence: TGCAGCGTTGGTCTGGGGAGCACCGGGGAGCTGTTTTTT.

At least ten counts were recorded for this clonotype. The chain couples TRBV5-1 to TRBJ2-1; 8 positions match TRBD2. The CDR3 is made up of 16 amino acids. Germline CDR1 and CDR2: SGHRS and YFSETQ. V was pared by 1 base and J by 1 base, with 4 bases of the junction left unmatched. This CDR3 reads CASSLTGLGSYNEQFF. The CDR3 region has the DNA TGCGCCAGCAGCTTGACGGGACTAGGGTCCTACAATGAGCAGTTCTTC.

This clonotype came up many times. The rearrangement links TRBV5-4 to TRBJ1-6; D is unclear. CDR3 length equals 13 residues. The V end lost 1 base, the J end lost 5 bases, and 4 bases lay between the germline ends. Germline-derived CDR1 and CDR2 are SGHNT and YYREEE (reference sequence). CDR3 DNA: TGTGCCAGCAGCTTGCCGGATAATTCACCCCTCCACTTT. It yields the protein CASSLPDNSPLHF.

This clonotype was counted a few times. The V gene is TRBV28, the J gene TRBJ2-3; D not certain. This CDR3 comprises 12 residues. With 8 bases removed from V and 9 bases from J, the gap between germline ends came to 15 bases. From germline, CDR1 is MDHEN and CDR2 SYDVKM. The chain's CDR3 is CASDAPLGTQYF. In DNA form, the CDR3 reads TGTGCCAGCGACGCTCCCCTCGGCACGCAGTATTTT.

This clonotype was counted many times. The chain recombines TRBV29-1 with TRBJ2-2; D gene ambiguous. The CDR3 has 12 amino acids. V lost 7 bases to trimming and J lost 4 bases, with 10 bases between them. Per germline, CDR1 SQVTM and CDR2 ANQGSEA. CDR3 DNA sequence: TGCAGCGCCGGGCCATCCACCGGGGAGCTGTTTTTT. As protein: CSAGPSTGELFF.

In its sample, this clonotype was seen many times. J is TRBJ2-7 and V is TRBV6-2 or TRBV6-3, with 8 bases that match TRBD1. The trim removed 6 bases at V and 0 bases at J, leaving 4 bases unmatched. CDR3 size: 14 residues. Germline V CDR1 and CDR2: MNHEY, SVGEGT. The CDR3 bases are TGTGCCAGCAGCGGACAGGGAGGCTCCTACGAGCAGTACTTC. Its protein product is CASSGQGGSYEQYF.

This clonotype occurred many times. The gene calls are TRBV10-3 and TRBJ2-3; TRBD1 matches 11 bases. CDR1 and CDR2 from the germline V gene are ENHRY and SYGVKD. The CDR3 consists of 15 residues. J was trimmed by 4 bases and V by 0 bases; bases with no gene match: 0. CDR3 in amino acids: CAISESGQGADTQYF. DNA of the CDR3: TGTGCCATCAGTGAGTCGGGACAGGGGGCAGATACGCAGTATTTT.

This clonotype came up many times. V and J are TRBV4-1 and TRBJ2-1, with a tentative D call TRBD2 (6 bases). The CDR3 runs to 16 residues. Germline V gives CDR1 MGHRA, CDR2 YSYEKL. V lost 4 bases and J 4 bases, leaving 17 bases between the germline ends. DNA for the CDR3: TGCGCCAGCAGCCTACACCCAGCGGGCCTTTACAATGAGCAGTTCTTC. Protein: CASSLHPAGLYNEQFF.

This clonotype appeared many times. The chain carries TRBV7-2 and TRBJ1-1; D not resolved. Germline V gives CDR1 SGHTA, CDR2 FQGNSA. Trimming removed 2 bases at V and 0 bases at J, with 4 bases between. The CDR3 is 13 residues long. CDR3 in amino acids: CASSLWLNTEAFF. The CDR3 coding sequence is TGTGCCAGCAGCTTATGGCTGAACACTGAAGCTTTCTTT.

Ten or more counts support this clonotype. The rearrangement links TRBV7-6 to TRBJ1-2; 8 bases fit TRBD1. The trim removed 5 bases at V and 6 bases at J, leaving 8 bases unmatched. This CDR3 region has 14 residues. CDR1 is SGHVS and CDR2 is FNYEAQ in the germline V gene. The CDR3, as DNA: TGTGCCAGCAGCCCGACCCGGACAGGGAATGGCTACACCTTC. The encoded protein is CASSPTRTGNGYTF.

The V and J genes are TRBV5-4 and TRBJ2-7; a weak D match, TRBD2 (7 bases). This CDR3 comprises 13 residues. Germline V gene data show CDR1 as SGHNT and CDR2 as YYREEE (reference sequence). V lost 4 bases and J 7 bases, leaving 15 bases between the germline ends. As DNA, the CDR3 is TGTGCCAGCAGCCCCGGGGGGCAGGCGGAGCAGTACTTC. Residues: CASSPGGQAEQYF. The full variable domain, rest sourced from reference TRBV5-4 and TRBJ2-7, is ETGVTQSPTHLIKTRGQQVTLRCSSQSGHNTVSWYQQALGQGPQFIFQYYREEENGRGNFPPRFSGLQFPNYSSELNVNALELDDSALYLCASSPGGQAEQYFGPGTRLTVT.

This rearrangement joins TRBV20-1 to TRBJ2-1, with D unresolved. With 0 bases removed from V and 4 bases from J, the gap between germline ends came to 13 bases. This CDR3 is built from 15 residues. Per germline, CDR1 DFQATT and CDR2 SNEGSKA (reference sequence). The CDR3 spells CSARDPRLGYNEQFF. CDR3 DNA: TGCAGTGCTAGAGACCCAAGACTCGGGTACAATGAGCAGTTCTTC.

This clonotype was seen ten or more times. This chain links TRBV18 with TRBJ2-5; 10 bases fit TRBD2. CDR1 is KGHSH, CDR2 LQKENI, per germline. With V trimmed by 10 bases and J by 0 bases, 8 bases remained unmatched. The CDR3 consists of 15 residues. The CDR3 sequence: CATLGSGGDQETQYF. The CDR3 region has the DNA TGTGCCACCCTCGGCAGCGGGGGGGACCAAGAGACCCAGTACTTC.

This clonotype was observed at least ten times. CDR3 nucleotide sequence: TGTGCCAGCAGCCGAAATCAGGGAATAGCCAAAAACATTCAGTACTTC. Amino acids: CASSRNQGIAKNIQYF. The chain links TRBV11-2 to TRBJ2-4; weak D call: TRBD1 (5 bases). This CDR3 is built from 16 residues. The germline gives CDR1 SGHAT, CDR2 FQNNGV. The germline V and J ends were trimmed by 5 bases and 0 bases, with 14 bases remaining between them.

This clonotype was detected ten times or more. The V gene is TRBV2, the J gene TRBJ2-7; 8 nucleotides agree with TRBD1. Losses at the gene ends were 7 bases for V and 3 bases for J; bases not matched to a gene: 5. The CDR3 consists of 13 residues. Germline V gene data show CDR1 as SNHLY and CDR2 as FYNNEI. The DNA of the CDR3 is TGTGCCAGCATGAGACAGGGGTTCTACGAGCAGTACTTC. This translates into CASMRQGFYEQYF.

V and J are TRBV5-4 and TRBJ1-1, with D perhaps matching TRBD1 (6 bases). Per germline, CDR1 SGHNT and CDR2 YYREEE (reference sequence). This CDR3 has 16 residues. With 0 bases removed from V and 0 bases from J, the gap between germline ends came to 12 bases. CDR3 nucleotide sequence: TGTGCCAGCAGCTTGGAGACAGGTCGCCTGAACACTGAAGCTTTCTTT. It is translated as CASSLETGRLNTEAFF.